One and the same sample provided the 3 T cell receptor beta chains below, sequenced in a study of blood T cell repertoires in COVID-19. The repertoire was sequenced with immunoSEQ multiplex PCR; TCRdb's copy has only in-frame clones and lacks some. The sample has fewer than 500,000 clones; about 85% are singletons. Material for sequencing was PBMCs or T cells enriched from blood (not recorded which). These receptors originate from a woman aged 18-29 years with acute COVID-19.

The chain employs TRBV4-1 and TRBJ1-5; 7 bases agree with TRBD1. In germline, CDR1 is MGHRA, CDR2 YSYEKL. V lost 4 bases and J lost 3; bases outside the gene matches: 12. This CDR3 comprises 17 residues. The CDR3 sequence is CASSLQSTGTDNQPQHF. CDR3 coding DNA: TGCGCCAGCAGCCTGCAGTCAACCGGGACAGACAATCAGCCCCAGCATTTT.

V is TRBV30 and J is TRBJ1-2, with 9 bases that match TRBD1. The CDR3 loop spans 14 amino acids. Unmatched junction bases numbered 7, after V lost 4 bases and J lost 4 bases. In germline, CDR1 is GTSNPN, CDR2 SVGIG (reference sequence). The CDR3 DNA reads TGTGCCTGGACGACAGGGGGAAGTCTCTATGGCTACACCTTC. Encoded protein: CAWTTGGSLYGYTF.

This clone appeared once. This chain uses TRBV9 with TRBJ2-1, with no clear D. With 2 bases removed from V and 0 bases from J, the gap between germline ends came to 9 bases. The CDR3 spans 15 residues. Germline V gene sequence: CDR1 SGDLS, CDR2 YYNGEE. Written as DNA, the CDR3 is TGTGCCAGCAGCGTCGAGGCCACCTCCTACAATGAGCAGTTCTTC. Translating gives CASSVEATSYNEQFF.